This entry is about one T cell receptor beta chain. This specimen belongs to a study of blood T cell repertoires in COVID-19. Assay used: immunoSEQ multiplex PCR; TCRdb lists only in-frame clones, some missing. The sample contains about 350,000 clones, 87% of which appear only once. The CDR3 contains 14 residues. V dropped 6 bases and J dropped 6; count of bases not matched to a gene: 7. Germline CDR1 is LNHDA and CDR2 is SQIVND (reference sequence). The source of this sequence is a woman aged 25 to 39 who had recovered from COVID-19. The rearrangement joins TRBV19 to TRBJ2-5, with 10 nucleotides matching TRBD1. The sequencing input was PBMCs or T cells enriched from blood (not recorded which). CDR3 bases: TGTGCCAGTAGCCCGACAGGGGGCATGAAGACCCAGTACTTC. Amino acids: CASSPTGGMKTQYF.